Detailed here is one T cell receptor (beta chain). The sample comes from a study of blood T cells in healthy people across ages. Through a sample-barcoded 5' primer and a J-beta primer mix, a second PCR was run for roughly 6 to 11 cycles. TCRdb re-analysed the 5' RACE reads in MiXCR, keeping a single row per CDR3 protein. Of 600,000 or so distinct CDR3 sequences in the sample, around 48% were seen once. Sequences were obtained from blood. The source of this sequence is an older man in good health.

Written as DNA, the CDR3 is TGTGCCAGCAGCGAACGGAGCTCTGGAAACACCATATATTTT. It translates to CASSERSSGNTIYF. The genes are TRBV7-9 and TRBJ1-3; the D is unclear. The CDR3 is 14 residues long. V lost 5 bases and J lost 0, with 8 bases in between. Germline V gene data show CDR1 as SEHNR and CDR2 as FQNEAQ (reference sequence).